This T cell receptor beta chain is from a study of blood T cell repertoires in COVID-19. Looking at the study overall: Sites in the United States, Italy and Spain provided acute and convalescent COVID-19 samples. T cells, B-cell-depleted T cells, or PBMCs provided the cDNA or gDNA that served as material.

This CDR3 contains 15 residues. A few counts support this clone. As originally analysed: The authors estimated nucleated cell counts from reference gene primer amplification. The table came from immunoSEQ multiplex PCR; TCRdb's copy has only in-frame clones and leaves some out. Clone size and the V and J calls come from that table; the DNA yielded D and trimming. The sample has about 110,000 clones, about two thirds seen once. The V call is TRBV21-1, the J call TRBJ1-6. TRBV21-1 is recorded as a pseudogene. This TCR was recovered from a human donor with acute or convalescent COVID-19. The donor label of this sample is uncertain. Sequenced material: peripheral blood. The CDR3 sequence: CASSKISRYNSPLHF. CDR3 bases: TGTGCCAGCAGCAAAATCTCGCGTTATAATTCACCCCTCCACTTT.